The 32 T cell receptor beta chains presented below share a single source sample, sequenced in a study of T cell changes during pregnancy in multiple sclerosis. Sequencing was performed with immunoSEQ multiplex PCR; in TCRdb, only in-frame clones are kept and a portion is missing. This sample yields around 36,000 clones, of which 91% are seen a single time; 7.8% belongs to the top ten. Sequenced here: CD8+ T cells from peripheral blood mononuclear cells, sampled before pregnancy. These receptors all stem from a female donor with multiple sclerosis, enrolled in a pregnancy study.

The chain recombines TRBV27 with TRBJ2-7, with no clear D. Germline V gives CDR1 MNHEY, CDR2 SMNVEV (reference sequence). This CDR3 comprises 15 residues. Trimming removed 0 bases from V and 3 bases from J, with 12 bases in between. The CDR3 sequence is CASSLSTVSYYEQYF. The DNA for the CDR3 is TGTGCCAGCAGTTTATCCACAGTCTCCTACTACGAGCAGTACTTC.

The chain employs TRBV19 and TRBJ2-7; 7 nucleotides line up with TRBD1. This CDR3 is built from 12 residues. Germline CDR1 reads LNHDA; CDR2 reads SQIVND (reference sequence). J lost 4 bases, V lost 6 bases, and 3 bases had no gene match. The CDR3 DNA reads TGTGCCAGTAGCCAGGGACAGTACGAGCAGTACTTC. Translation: CASSQGQYEQYF.

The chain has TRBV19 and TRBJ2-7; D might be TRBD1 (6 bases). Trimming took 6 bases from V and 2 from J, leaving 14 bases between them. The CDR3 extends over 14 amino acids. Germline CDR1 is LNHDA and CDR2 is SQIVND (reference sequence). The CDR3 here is CASSPGQDTYEQYF. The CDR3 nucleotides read TGTGCCAGTAGCCCGGGACAAGACACCTACGAGCAGTACTTC.

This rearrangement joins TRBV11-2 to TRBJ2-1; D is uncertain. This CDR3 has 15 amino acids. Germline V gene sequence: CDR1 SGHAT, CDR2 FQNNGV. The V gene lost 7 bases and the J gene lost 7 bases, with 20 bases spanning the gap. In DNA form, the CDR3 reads TGTGCCAGCACCTCCTCCCTTAGGTTGAGGAATGAGCAGTTCTTC. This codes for CASTSSLRLRNEQFF.

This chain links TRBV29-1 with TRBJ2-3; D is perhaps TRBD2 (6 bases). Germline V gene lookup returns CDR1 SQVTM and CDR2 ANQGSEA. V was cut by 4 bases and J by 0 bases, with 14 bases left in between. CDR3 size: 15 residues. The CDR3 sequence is CSVGGGALSTDTQYF. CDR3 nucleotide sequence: TGCAGCGTTGGGGGCGGGGCCCTCAGCACAGATACGCAGTATTTT.

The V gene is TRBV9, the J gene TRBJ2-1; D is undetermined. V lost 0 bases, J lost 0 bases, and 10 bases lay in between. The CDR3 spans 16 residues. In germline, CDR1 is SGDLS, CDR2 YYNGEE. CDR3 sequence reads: CASSVAIYSSYNEQFF. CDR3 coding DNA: TGTGCCAGCAGCGTAGCCATTTACAGCTCCTACAATGAGCAGTTCTTC.

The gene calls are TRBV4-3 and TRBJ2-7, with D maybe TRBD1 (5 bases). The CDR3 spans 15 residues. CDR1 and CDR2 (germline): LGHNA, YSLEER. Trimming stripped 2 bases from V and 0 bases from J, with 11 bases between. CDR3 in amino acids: CASSQHRSSSYEQYF. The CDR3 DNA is TGCGCCAGCAGCCAACACAGGTCGAGCTCCTACGAGCAGTACTTC.

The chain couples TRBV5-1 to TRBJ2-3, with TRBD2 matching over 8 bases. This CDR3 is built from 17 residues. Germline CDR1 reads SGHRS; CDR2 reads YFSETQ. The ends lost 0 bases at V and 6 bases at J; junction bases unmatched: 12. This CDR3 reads CASSLAGVAGRSDTQYF. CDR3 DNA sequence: TGCGCCAGCAGCTTGGCCGGGGTAGCGGGGAGATCTGATACGCAGTATTTT.

The CDR3 bases are TGTGCCAGCAGAACTCCCTTCCTAGCGGGAGGTTACTACAATGAGCAGTTCTTC. This gives the protein CASRTPFLAGGYYNEQFF. The gene calls are TRBV27 and TRBJ2-1, with 11 nucleotides matching TRBD2. After removal of 6 bases from V and 3 bases from J, the junction contained 13 bases not matched to a gene. The CDR3 has 18 residues. The germline V gene encodes CDR1 MNHEY and CDR2 SMNVEV (reference sequence).

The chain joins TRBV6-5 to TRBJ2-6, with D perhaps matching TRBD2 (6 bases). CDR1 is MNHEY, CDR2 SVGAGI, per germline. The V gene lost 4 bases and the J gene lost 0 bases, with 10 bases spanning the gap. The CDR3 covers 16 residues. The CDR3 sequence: CASSWGDSSGANVLTF. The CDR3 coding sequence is TGTGCCAGCAGTTGGGGGGATAGCTCTGGGGCCAACGTCCTGACTTTC.

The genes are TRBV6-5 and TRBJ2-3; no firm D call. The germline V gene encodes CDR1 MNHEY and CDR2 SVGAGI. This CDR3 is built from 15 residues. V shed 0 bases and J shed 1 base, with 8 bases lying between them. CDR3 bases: TGTGCCAGCAGTTACTCGATAAGCGGCACAGATACGCAGTATTTT. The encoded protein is CASSYSISGTDTQYF.

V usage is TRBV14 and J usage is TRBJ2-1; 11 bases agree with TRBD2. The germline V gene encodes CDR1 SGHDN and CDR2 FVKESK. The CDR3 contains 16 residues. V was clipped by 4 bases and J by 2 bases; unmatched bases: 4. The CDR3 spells CASSRLTSGAYNEQFF. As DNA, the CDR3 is TGTGCCAGCAGCCGCTTGACTAGCGGGGCCTACAATGAGCAGTTCTTC.

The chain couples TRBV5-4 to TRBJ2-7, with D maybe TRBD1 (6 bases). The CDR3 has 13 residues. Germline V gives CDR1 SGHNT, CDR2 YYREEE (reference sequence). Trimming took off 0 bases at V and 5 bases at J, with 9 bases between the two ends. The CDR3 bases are TGTGCCAGCAGCTTGGTCAGGGGCCACGAGCAGTACTTC. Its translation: CASSLVRGHEQYF.

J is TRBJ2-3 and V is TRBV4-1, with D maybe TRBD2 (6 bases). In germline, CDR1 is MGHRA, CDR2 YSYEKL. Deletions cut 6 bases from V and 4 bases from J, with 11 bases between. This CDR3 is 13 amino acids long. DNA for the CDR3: TGCGCCAGCAGTCACTCTAGCGCAGATACGCAGTATTTT. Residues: CASSHSSADTQYF.

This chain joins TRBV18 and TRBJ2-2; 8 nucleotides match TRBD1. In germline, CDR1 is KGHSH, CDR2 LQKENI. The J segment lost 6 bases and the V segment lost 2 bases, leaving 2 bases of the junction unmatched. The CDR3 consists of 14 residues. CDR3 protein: CASSPDRGSGELFF. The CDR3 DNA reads TGTGCCAGCTCACCAGACAGGGGATCCGGGGAGCTGTTTTTT.

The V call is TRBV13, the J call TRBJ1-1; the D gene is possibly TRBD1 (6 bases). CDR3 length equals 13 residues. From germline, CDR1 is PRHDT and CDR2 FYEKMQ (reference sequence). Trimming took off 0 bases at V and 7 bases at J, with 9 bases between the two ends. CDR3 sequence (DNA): TGTGCCAGCAGCTTAGGGGGGGCAGGTGAAGCTTTCTTT. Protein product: CASSLGGAGEAFF.

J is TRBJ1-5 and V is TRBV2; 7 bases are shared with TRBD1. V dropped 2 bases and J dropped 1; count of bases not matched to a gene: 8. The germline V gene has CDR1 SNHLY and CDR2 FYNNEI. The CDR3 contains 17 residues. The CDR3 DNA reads TGTGCCAGCAGTGAATCCGAGACAGGGCCGAGCAATCAGCCCCAGCATTTT. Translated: CASSESETGPSNQPQHF.

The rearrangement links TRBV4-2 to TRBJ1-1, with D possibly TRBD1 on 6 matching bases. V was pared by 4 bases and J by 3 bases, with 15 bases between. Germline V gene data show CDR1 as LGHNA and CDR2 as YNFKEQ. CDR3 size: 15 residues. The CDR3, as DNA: TGTGCCAGCAGCCCAGACCCTGGGGGCGACACTGAAGCTTTCTTT. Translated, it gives CASSPDPGGDTEAFF.

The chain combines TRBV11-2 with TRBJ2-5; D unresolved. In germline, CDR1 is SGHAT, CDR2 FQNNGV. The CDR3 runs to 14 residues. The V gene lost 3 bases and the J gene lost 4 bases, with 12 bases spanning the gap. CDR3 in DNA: TGTGCCAGCAGCTTCTTTTCCGGAGTAGAGACCCAGTACTTC. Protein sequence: CASSFFSGVETQYF.

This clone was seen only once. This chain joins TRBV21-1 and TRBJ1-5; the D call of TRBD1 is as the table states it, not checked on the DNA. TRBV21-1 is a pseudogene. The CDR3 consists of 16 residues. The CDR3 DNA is TGTGCCGGAAGCTCCGGGACAGATTATAGCAATCAGCCCCAGCATTTT. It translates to CAGSSGTDYSNQPQHF.

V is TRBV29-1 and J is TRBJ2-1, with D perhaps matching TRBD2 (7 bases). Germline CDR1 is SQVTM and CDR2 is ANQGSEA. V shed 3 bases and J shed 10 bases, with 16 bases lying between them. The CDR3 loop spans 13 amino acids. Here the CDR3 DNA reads TGCAGCGTTGAGGCGGGGGCGACTAAGGAGCAGTTCTTC. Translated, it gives CSVEAGATKEQFF.

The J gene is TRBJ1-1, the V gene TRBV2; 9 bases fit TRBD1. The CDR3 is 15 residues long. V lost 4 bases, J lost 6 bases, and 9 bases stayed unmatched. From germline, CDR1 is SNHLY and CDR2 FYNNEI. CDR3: CASSGPDRGDAEAFF. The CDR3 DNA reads TGTGCCAGCAGTGGGCCTGACAGGGGGGACGCTGAAGCTTTCTTT.

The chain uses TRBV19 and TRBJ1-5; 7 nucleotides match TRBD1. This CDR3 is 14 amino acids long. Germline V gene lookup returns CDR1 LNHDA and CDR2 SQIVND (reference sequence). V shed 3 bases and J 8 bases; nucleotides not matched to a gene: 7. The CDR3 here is CASSMATGREPQHF. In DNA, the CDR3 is TGTGCCAGTAGTATGGCGACAGGGAGAGAGCCCCAGCATTTT.

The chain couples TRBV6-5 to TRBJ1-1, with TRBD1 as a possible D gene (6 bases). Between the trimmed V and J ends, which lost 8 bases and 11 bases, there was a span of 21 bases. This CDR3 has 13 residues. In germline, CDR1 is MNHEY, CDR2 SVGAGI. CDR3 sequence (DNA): TGTGCCAGCTCCTACCCGGGGGGCCGAGAGGCTTTCTTT. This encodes CASSYPGGREAFF.

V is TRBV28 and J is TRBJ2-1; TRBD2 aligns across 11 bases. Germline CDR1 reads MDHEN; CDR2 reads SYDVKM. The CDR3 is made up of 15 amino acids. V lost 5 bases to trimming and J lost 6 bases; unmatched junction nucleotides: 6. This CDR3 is CASSTLAGGINEQFF. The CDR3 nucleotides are TGTGCCAGCAGTACTCTAGCGGGAGGAATCAATGAGCAGTTCTTC.

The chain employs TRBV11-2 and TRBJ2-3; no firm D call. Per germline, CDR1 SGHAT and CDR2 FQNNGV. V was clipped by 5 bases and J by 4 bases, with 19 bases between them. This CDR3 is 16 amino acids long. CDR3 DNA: TGTGCCAGCAGCACCGTTACAGCTTCCGATGCAGATACGCAGTATTTT. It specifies CASSTVTASDADTQYF.

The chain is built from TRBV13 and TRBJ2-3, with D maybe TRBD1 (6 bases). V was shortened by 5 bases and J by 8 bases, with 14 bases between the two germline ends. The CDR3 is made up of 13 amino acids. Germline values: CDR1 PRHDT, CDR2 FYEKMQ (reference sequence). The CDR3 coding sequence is TGTGCCAGCAGCCCCGGGACAAGGGGTACGCAGTATTTT. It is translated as CASSPGTRGTQYF.

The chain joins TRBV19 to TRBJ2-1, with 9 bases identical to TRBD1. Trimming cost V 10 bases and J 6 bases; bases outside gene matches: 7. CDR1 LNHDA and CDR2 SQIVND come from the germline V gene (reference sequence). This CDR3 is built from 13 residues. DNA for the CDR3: TGTGCCACATCACAGGGGGCCCTCAATGAGCAGTTCTTC. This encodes CATSQGALNEQFF.

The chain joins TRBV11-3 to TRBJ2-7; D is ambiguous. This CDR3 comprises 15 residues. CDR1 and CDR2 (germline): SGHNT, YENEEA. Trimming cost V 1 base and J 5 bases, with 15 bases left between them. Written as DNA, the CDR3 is TGTGCCAGCAGCTTAGGGCCGGCAGGTCTCGACGAGCAGTACTTC. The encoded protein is CASSLGPAGLDEQYF.

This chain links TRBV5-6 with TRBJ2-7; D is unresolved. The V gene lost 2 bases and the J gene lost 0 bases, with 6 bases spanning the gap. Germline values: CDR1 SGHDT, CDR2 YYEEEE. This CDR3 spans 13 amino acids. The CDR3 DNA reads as TGTGCCAGCAGCTTTATGAGCTCCTACGAGCAGTACTTC. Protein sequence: CASSFMSSYEQYF.

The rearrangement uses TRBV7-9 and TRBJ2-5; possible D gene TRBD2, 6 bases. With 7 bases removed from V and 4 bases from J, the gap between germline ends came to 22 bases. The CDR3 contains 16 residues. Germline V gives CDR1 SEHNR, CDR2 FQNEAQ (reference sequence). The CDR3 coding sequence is TGTGCCAGCAATTCCGTCGCGGGACTGGGGAGAGAGACCCAGTACTTC. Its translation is CASNSVAGLGRETQYF.

As DNA, the CDR3 is TGTGCCAGCAGCCAAACAGGGGGCATCGACGAGCAGTACTTC. The encoded protein is CASSQTGGIDEQYF. V and J are TRBV28 and TRBJ2-7; 9 bases are a match to TRBD1. CDR3 size: 14 residues. Germline-derived CDR1 and CDR2 are MDHEN and SYDVKM. V trimming: 6 bases; J trimming: 5 bases; junction bases outside the gene matches: 8.